Described below is a single TCR beta chain sequence and its context. What it binds is not known. Profiling relied on immunoSEQ multiplex PCR, and the TCRdb table lists in-frame clones only, not all of them. The sample carries approximately 80,000 clones, 80% recorded once. Germline assignment: CDR1 MNHEY and CDR2 SMNVEV (reference sequence). V lost 5 bases, J lost 1 base, and 8 bases lay in between. CDR3 length: 13 amino acids. This sample was included in a study of T cells in localized non-small cell lung cancer. Study-wide results and limits: Increased T cell density in blood showed an association with longer overall survival. Maximal T cell clonality occurred in uninvolved adjacent lung, with tumor ranking below it.

The source is a female donor at least 60 years old with stage I lung adenocarcinoma. The chain couples TRBV27 to TRBJ1-1; D uncertain. The sequencing here drew on peripheral blood, taken before any cancer treatment. In DNA form, the CDR3 reads TGTGCCAGCAGTCTCCGGGGGAACACTGAAGCTTTCTTT. Its translation is CASSLRGNTEAFF.